A single sample is the source of the 23 T cell receptor beta chains below, sequenced in a study of OX40 agonist ivuxolimab in advanced cancers. Generated by immunoSEQ multiplex PCR, the TCRdb table keeps only in-frame clones and is missing some. The table records around 100,000 clones, 80% to 90% of them present only once. Sequences were derived from CD4+ or CD8+ T cells sorted from blood, sampled in a trial of the OX40 agonist ivuxolimab. These receptors all stem from an adult with an advanced solid tumor such as melanoma, head and neck, liver or kidney cancer.

The chain links TRBV27 to TRBJ2-1; D is possibly TRBD2 (5 bases). The CDR3 has 18 residues. V dropped 3 bases and J dropped 2 bases, with 20 bases sitting between them. Germline assignment: CDR1 MNHEY and CDR2 SMNVEV (reference sequence). The CDR3 DNA sequence: TGTGCCAGCAGTTTGTCGGGAACCTTGACCCCAACCTACAATGAGCAGTTCTTC. Translating gives CASSLSGTLTPTYNEQFF.

This clone was counted once. The chain uses TRBV9 and TRBJ1-2; no firm D call. This CDR3 region has 14 residues. Trimming shortened V by 0 bases and J by 4 bases, and 10 bases separated the two germline ends. Germline V CDR1 and CDR2: SGDLS, YYNGEE. CDR3 residues: CASSVDYAGYGYTF. The CDR3 bases are TGTGCCAGCAGCGTAGACTACGCAGGCTATGGCTACACCTTC.

The chain combines TRBV5-4 with TRBJ1-4; D may be TRBD1 (5 bases). Trimming cost V 3 bases and J 5 bases, with 17 bases left between them. Looked up from germline, CDR1 is SGHNT and CDR2 is YYREEE (reference sequence). This CDR3 contains 16 residues. The CDR3 loop reads CASSSKSGTDNEKLFF. CDR3 nucleotide sequence: TGTGCCAGCAGCTCCAAATCCGGGACCGACAATGAAAAACTGTTTTTT.

The rearrangement joins TRBV30 to TRBJ2-5, with D possibly TRBD2 on 5 matching bases. Germline V gives CDR1 GTSNPN, CDR2 SVGIG (reference sequence). This CDR3 is 12 amino acids long. Trimming cost V 0 bases and J 7 bases, with 9 bases left between them. DNA for the CDR3: TGTGCCTGGAGTGTACTTGGAGGGACCCAGTACTTC. Amino acids: CAWSVLGGTQYF.

The CDR3 loop is CSVSGETGELFF. Here the CDR3 DNA reads TGCAGTGTTAGCGGGGAGACCGGGGAGCTGTTTTTT. The rearrangement joins TRBV29-1 to TRBJ2-2, with 8 positions matching TRBD2. The CDR3 has 12 residues. The germline CDR1 and CDR2 sequences are SQVTM and ANQGSEA.

This rearrangement joins TRBV4-1 to TRBJ1-6, with D uncertain. The CDR3 runs 13 residues. Per the germline V gene, CDR1 is MGHRA and CDR2 is YSYEKL. The V and J ends lost 0 bases and 12 bases respectively, with 9 bases between them. CDR3 coding DNA: TGCGCCAGCAGCCAAGAAGAGAACTTACCCCTCCACTTT. Translating it yields CASSQEENLPLHF.

The V call is TRBV7-2, the J call TRBJ2-1; 9 nucleotides line up with TRBD2. This CDR3 is built from 15 residues. CDR1 and CDR2 from the germline V gene are SGHTA and FQGNSA. J lost 7 bases, V lost 6 bases, and 10 bases had no gene match. The CDR3: CASRGPAGGKNEQFF. As DNA, the CDR3 is TGTGCCAGCAGGGGACCCGCGGGGGGGAAAAATGAGCAGTTCTTC.

The gene calls are TRBV19 and TRBJ1-1, with 7 positions matching TRBD1. The CDR3 contains 17 residues. The V gene's germline CDR1 is LNHDA and CDR2 SQIVND (reference sequence). J gave up 0 bases and V 7 bases, and 14 bases lay outside the gene matches. The CDR3 nucleotides are TGTGCCAGTACCCCGGGACAGTTCTTTCTCCTGAACACTGAAGCTTTCTTT. Residues: CASTPGQFFLLNTEAFF.

This rearrangement joins TRBV27 to TRBJ2-1; 9 bases fit TRBD2. V gave up 4 bases and J gave up 5 bases; unmatched junction bases: 27. Germline V CDR1 and CDR2: MNHEY, SMNVEV (reference sequence). This CDR3 has 22 residues. CDR3 region: CASSSPRRGGSGPTSVDNEQFF. In nucleotides, the CDR3 is TGTGCCAGCAGTTCCCCCAGGCGGGGGGGGTCGGGGCCGACATCCGTCGACAATGAGCAGTTCTTC.

The table lists this clone with a few counts. The chain carries TRBV2 and TRBJ2-2, with a weak D call TRBD2 (6 bases). CDR3 length: 15 amino acids. CDR1 is SNHLY and CDR2 is FYNNEI in the germline V gene. Trimming shortened V by 6 bases and J by 1 base, and 12 bases separated the two germline ends. DNA of the CDR3: TGTGCCAGCAGCACGTCGCGGGGGAACACCGGGGAGCTGTTTTTT. Its translation is CASSTSRGNTGELFF.

This clone was observed a handful of times. V usage is TRBV4-1 and J usage is TRBJ2-1; 10 nucleotides align to TRBD2. CDR1 and CDR2 from the germline V gene are MGHRA and YSYEKL. The CDR3 is made up of 20 amino acids. V shed 0 bases, J shed 0 bases, and the junction held 11 bases outside the gene matches. CDR3 nucleotide sequence: TGCGCCAGCAGCCAAGATCGGCCAGCGGGGGGGCCTCGCTCCTACAATGAGCAGTTCTTC. Amino acid sequence: CASSQDRPAGGPRSYNEQFF.

This clone came up many times. The CDR3 coding sequence is TGTGCCAGCAGGACTGGACAGCTTCGGACCGGGGAGCTGTTTTTT. It encodes CASRTGQLRTGELFF. V gene TRBV6-5 combines with J gene TRBJ2-2; D is perhaps TRBD1 (6 bases). Trimming removed 6 bases at V and 5 bases at J, with 16 bases between. The CDR3 spans 15 residues. The germline V gene has CDR1 MNHEY and CDR2 SVGAGI.

The chain recombines TRBV19 with TRBJ1-1; 8 bases are a match to TRBD1. The CDR3 runs 15 residues. V lost 4 bases, J lost 2 bases, and 6 bases stayed unmatched. Looked up from germline, CDR1 is LNHDA and CDR2 is SQIVND (reference sequence). The CDR3 sequence is CASSNLGTGNTEAFF. CDR3 in DNA: TGTGCCAGTAGTAACCTAGGGACAGGTAACACTGAAGCTTTCTTT.

The CDR3 sequence is CASSLPSQGQYGYTF. In DNA form, the CDR3 reads TGTGCCAGTAGTCTCCCCTCACAGGGGCAGTATGGCTACACCTTC. The rearrangement uses TRBV19 and TRBJ1-2, with 7 bases that match TRBD1. In germline, CDR1 is LNHDA, CDR2 SQIVND (reference sequence). V lost 5 bases to trimming and J lost 5 bases; unmatched junction nucleotides: 11. The CDR3 extends over 15 amino acids. Based on the CDR3 plus reference TRBV19 and TRBJ1-2, the full variable domain is DGGITQSPKYLFRKEGQNVTLSCEQNLNHDAMYWYRQDPGQGLRLIYYSQIVNDFQKGDIAEGYSVSREKKESFPLTVTSAQKNPTAFYLCASSLPSQGQYGYTFGSGTRLTVV.

The genes are TRBV7-2 and TRBJ1-5; no clear D. Trimming took off 8 bases at V and 4 bases at J, with 9 bases between the two ends. Germline values: CDR1 SGHTA, CDR2 FQGNSA. The CDR3 has 12 residues. This chain's CDR3 is CASGNGNQPQHF. In nucleotides, the CDR3 is TGTGCCAGCGGGAATGGGAATCAGCCCCAGCATTTT.

The rearrangement joins TRBV7-8 to TRBJ2-5; D unclear. V shed 3 bases and J shed 2 bases, with 10 bases lying between them. This CDR3 spans 14 amino acids. CDR1 is SGHVS, CDR2 FQNEAQ, per germline. The CDR3 here is CASSFLHSQETQYF. Here the CDR3 DNA reads TGTGCCAGCAGCTTTCTCCACAGTCAAGAGACCCAGTACTTC. Together with reference TRBV7-8 and TRBJ2-5, the CDR3 gives the full variable domain: GAGVSQSPRYKVAKRGQDVALRCDPISGHVSLFWYQQALGQGPEFLTYFQNEAQLDKSGLPSDRFFAERPEGSVSTLKIQRTQQEDSAVYLCASSFLHSQETQYFGPGTRLLVL.

A single count supports this clone. The chain employs TRBV18 and TRBJ2-1; D is unresolved. The CDR3 has 15 residues. V lost 0 bases to trimming and J lost 8 bases, with 14 bases between them. CDR1 is KGHSH, CDR2 LQKENI, per germline. The CDR3 sequence: CASSPPSQPRDEQFF. The CDR3 bases are TGTGCCAGCTCACCACCGAGCCAACCACGGGATGAGCAGTTCTTC.

The chain has TRBV7-9 and TRBJ2-5, with a tentative D call TRBD2 (5 bases). The better agreement between TRBJ2-7 and the DNA end casts doubt on the J call. There are 15 residues in the CDR3. The germline gives CDR1 SEHNR, CDR2 FQNEAQ (reference sequence). The CDR3 DNA reads TGTGCCAGCAGCCTCCATAGCGAGGCTGGCTACGAGCAGTACTTC. Translation gives CASSLHSEAGYEQYF.

V and J are TRBV19 and TRBJ2-3; possible D gene TRBD1, 5 bases. In germline, CDR1 is LNHDA, CDR2 SQIVND (reference sequence). The CDR3 loop spans 16 amino acids. Trimming pared 3 bases from V and 2 bases from J, leaving 15 bases between. The chain's CDR3 is CASSMRTGLYTDTQYF. Written as DNA, the CDR3 is TGTGCCAGTAGTATGCGTACAGGTTTATACACAGATACGCAGTATTTT. Based on the CDR3 plus reference TRBV19 and TRBJ2-3, the full variable domain is DGGITQSPKYLFRKEGQNVTLSCEQNLNHDAMYWYRQDPGQGLRLIYYSQIVNDFQKGDIAEGYSVSREKKESFPLTVTSAQKNPTAFYLCASSMRTGLYTDTQYFGPGTRLTVL.

The chain links TRBV30 to TRBJ2-1; 8 bases are shared with TRBD2. J lost 8 bases, V lost 1 base, and 10 bases had no gene match. This CDR3 has 15 residues. CDR1 and CDR2 from the germline V gene are GTSNPN and SVGIG (reference sequence). DNA for the CDR3: TGTGCCTGGAGTGCGTCGGGAGGGCCTTTAGATGAGCAGTTCTTC. Its protein product is CAWSASGGPLDEQFF.

This chain uses TRBV6-5 with TRBJ2-1; D is unresolved. Germline values: CDR1 MNHEY, CDR2 SVGAGI. The CDR3 spans 14 residues. Trimming pared 8 bases from V and 3 bases from J, leaving 14 bases between. The CDR3, as DNA: TGTGCCAGCCGAGCTAGTCTCCTCTACAATGAGCAGTTCTTC. This encodes CASRASLLYNEQFF.

The chain combines TRBV5-6 with TRBJ2-1; no clear D. The germline gives CDR1 SGHDT, CDR2 YYEEEE. The CDR3 totals 14 residues. V was shortened by 0 bases and J by 2 bases, with 6 bases between the two germline ends. Written as DNA, the CDR3 is TGTGCCAGCAGCTTGGGTACGGCCTACAATGAGCAGTTCTTC. It specifies CASSLGTAYNEQFF.

The gene calls are TRBV7-2 and TRBJ2-1; D unresolved. V lost 5 bases and J lost 0, with 5 bases in between. CDR3 length: 13 residues. The germline gives CDR1 SGHTA, CDR2 FQGNSA. The CDR3 reads CASSRSSYNEQFF. CDR3 DNA sequence: TGTGCCAGCAGCCGGAGCTCCTACAATGAGCAGTTCTTC.